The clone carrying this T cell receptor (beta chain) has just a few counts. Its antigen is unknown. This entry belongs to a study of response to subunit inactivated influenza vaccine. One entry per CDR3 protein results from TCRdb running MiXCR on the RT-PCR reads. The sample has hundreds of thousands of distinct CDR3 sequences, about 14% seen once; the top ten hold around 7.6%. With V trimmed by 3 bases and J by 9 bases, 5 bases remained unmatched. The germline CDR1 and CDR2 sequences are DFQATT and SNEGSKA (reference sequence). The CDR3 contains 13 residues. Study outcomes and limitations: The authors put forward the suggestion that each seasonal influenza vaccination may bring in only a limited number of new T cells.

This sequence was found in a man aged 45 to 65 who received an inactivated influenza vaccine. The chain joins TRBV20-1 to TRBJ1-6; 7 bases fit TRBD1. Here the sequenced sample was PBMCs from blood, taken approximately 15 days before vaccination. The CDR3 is CSARGTATSPLHF. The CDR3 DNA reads TGCAGTGCTAGGGGGACAGCCACTTCACCCCTCCACTTT.